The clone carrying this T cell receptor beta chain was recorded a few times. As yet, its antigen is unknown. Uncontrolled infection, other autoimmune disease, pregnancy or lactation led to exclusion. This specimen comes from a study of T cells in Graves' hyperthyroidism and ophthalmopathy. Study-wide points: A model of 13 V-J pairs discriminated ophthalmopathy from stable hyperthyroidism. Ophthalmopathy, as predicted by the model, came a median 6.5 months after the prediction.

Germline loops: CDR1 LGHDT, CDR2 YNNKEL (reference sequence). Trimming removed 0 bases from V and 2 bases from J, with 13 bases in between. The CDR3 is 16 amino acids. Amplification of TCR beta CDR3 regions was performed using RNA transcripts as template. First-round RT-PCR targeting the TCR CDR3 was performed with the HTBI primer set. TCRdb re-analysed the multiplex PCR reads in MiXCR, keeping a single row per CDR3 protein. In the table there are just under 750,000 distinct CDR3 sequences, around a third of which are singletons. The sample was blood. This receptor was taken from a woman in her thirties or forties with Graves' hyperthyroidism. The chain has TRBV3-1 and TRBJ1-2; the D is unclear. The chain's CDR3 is CASSQDLLSSNYGYTF. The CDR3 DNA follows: TGTGCCAGCAGCCAAGATCTCCTGTCCAGCAACTATGGCTACACCTTC.